The 27 T cell receptor beta chains reported below all come from one sample, sequenced in a study of T-cell reconstitution after alpha-beta-depleted transplantation in children. The library targeted TCRbeta and was prepared with unique molecular identifiers. A single record per CDR3 protein comes from TCRdb applying MiXCR to the PCR reads. The top ten clones hold around 30% of a sample with about 980,000 distinct CDR3 sequences, roughly 31% of them seen once. Sample: PBMCs, mostly from graft donor cells, taken 360 days after TCRalphabeta/CD19-depleted stem cell transplant. These receptors all stem from a boy in the first two years of life who had a stem cell transplant for SCID, so the T cells may come from the graft donor.

This clonotype was counted ten times or more. This chain links TRBV13 with TRBJ2-7; D is perhaps TRBD1 or TRBD2 (5 bases each). There are 16 residues in the CDR3. Trimming stripped 0 bases from V and 0 bases from J, with 12 bases between. CDR1 and CDR2 from the germline V gene are PRHDT and FYEKMQ (reference sequence). The CDR3 loop reads CASSLGGTGSSYEQYF. CDR3 bases: TGTGCCAGCAGCTTAGGGGGGACCGGTAGCTCCTACGAGCAGTACTTC.

The CDR3 spells CASSQGEVDEQYF. The DNA for the CDR3 is TGCGCCAGCAGCCAAGGAGAGGTCGACGAGCAGTACTTC. J is TRBJ2-7 and V is TRBV4-3; no firm D call. Deletions cut 1 base from V and 5 bases from J, with 9 bases between. The length of the CDR3 is 13 residues. Germline V gives CDR1 LGHNA, CDR2 YSLEER.

V gene TRBV3-1 combines with J gene TRBJ2-3, with a weak D call TRBD1 (6 bases). V lost 5 bases and J 0 bases, leaving 12 bases between the germline ends. The CDR3 runs to 15 residues. CDR1 and CDR2 from the germline V gene are LGHDT and YNNKEL (reference sequence). The CDR3 DNA reads as TGTGCCAGCAGCGGGGGCTCTTTAAGCACAGATACGCAGTATTTT. Translating it yields CASSGGSLSTDTQYF.

The sample holds a few counts of this clonotype. This chain links TRBV10-3 with TRBJ2-1; 8 positions agree with TRBD2. Germline CDR1 ENHRY, CDR2 SYGVKD. This CDR3 contains 17 residues. V dropped 0 bases and J dropped 2; count of bases not matched to a gene: 6. This CDR3 reads CAISESPSGGPYNEQFF. Here the CDR3 DNA reads TGTGCCATCAGTGAGTCCCCAAGCGGGGGCCCCTACAATGAGCAGTTCTTC.

This clonotype appeared a few times. The chain couples TRBV20-1 to TRBJ2-7; perhaps D is TRBD1 or TRBD2 (5 bases each). This CDR3 has 14 amino acids. Deletions cut 5 bases from V and 3 bases from J, with 17 bases between. The germline V gene has CDR1 DFQATT and CDR2 SNEGSKA (reference sequence). CDR3 protein: CSASPRDVNYEQYF. The DNA for the CDR3 is TGCAGTGCTTCCCCCCGGGACGTAAACTACGAGCAGTACTTC.

This sequence joins TRBV12-3 or TRBV12-4 and TRBJ2-5; 8 nucleotides align to TRBD2. This CDR3 contains 14 residues. Unmatched junction bases numbered 8, after V lost 5 bases and J lost 6 bases. CDR3 sequence: CASSNWTSIKTQYF. The CDR3 DNA follows: TGTGCCAGCAGTAATTGGACTAGCATAAAGACCCAGTACTTC.

The J gene is TRBJ1-1, the V gene TRBV6-1; a weak D match, TRBD1 (5 bases). Looked up from germline, CDR1 is MNHNS and CDR2 is SASEGT. This CDR3 comprises 14 residues. Trimming stripped 6 bases from V and 0 bases from J, with 11 bases between. CDR3 region: CASSARAMNTEAFF. CDR3 in DNA: TGTGCCAGCAGCGCCAGGGCCATGAACACTGAAGCTTTCTTT.

This clonotype was seen more than once but under ten times. The chain employs TRBV7-9 and TRBJ2-1; D remains ambiguous. Trimming pared 1 base from V and 2 bases from J, leaving 9 bases between. CDR1 SEHNR and CDR2 FQNEAQ come from the germline V gene (reference sequence). The CDR3 consists of 15 residues. The CDR3 sequence is CASSLVHGAYNEQFF. In DNA, the CDR3 is TGTGCCAGCAGCTTAGTCCATGGGGCCTACAATGAGCAGTTCTTC. Full variable domain (rest looked up from reference TRBV7-9 and TRBJ2-1): DTGVSQNPRHKITKRGQNVTFRCDPISEHNRLYWYRQTLGQGPEFLTYFQNEAQLEKSRLLSDRFSAERPKGSFSTLEIQRTEQGDSAMYLCASSLVHGAYNEQFFGPGTRLTVL.

The V gene is TRBV29-1, the J gene TRBJ1-1; maybe TRBD1 (6 bases). V was cut by 0 bases and J by 6 bases, with 14 bases left in between. CDR1 is SQVTM and CDR2 is ANQGSEA in the germline V gene. This CDR3 comprises 14 residues. The CDR3 coding sequence is TGCAGCGTTGAAGACAGGACAAGGGGGGCTGAAGCTTTCTTT. Protein product: CSVEDRTRGAEAFF.

V is TRBV5-1 and J is TRBJ2-1, with D possibly being TRBD2 (6 bases). Per the germline V gene, CDR1 is SGHRS and CDR2 is YFSETQ. V was clipped by 4 bases and J by 3 bases, with 14 bases between them. CDR3 length: 15 amino acids. CDR3 loop: CASSPRGDLYNEQFF. DNA of the CDR3: TGCGCCAGCAGCCCGCGGGGCGACCTCTACAATGAGCAGTTCTTC. Full variable domain (remainder filled in from reference TRBV5-1 and TRBJ2-1): KAGVTQTPRYLIKTRGQQVTLSCSPISGHRSVSWYQQTPGQGLQFLFEYFSETQRNKGNFPGRFSGRQFSNSRSEMNVSTLELGDSALYLCASSPRGDLYNEQFFGPGTRLTVL.

This CDR3 is CASSRVAGANTEAFF. The CDR3 DNA reads TGCGCCAGCAGCCGGGTGGCAGGGGCAAACACTGAAGCTTTCTTT. V is TRBV5-1 and J is TRBJ1-1; TRBD1 is a possible D gene (6 bases). V shed 4 bases and J shed 2 bases, with 15 bases lying between them. CDR1 SGHRS and CDR2 YFSETQ come from the germline V gene. The CDR3 is made up of 15 amino acids.

The chain has TRBV5-1 and TRBJ2-1; 8 nucleotides match TRBD2. The CDR3 is 17 amino acids. V shed 0 bases and J 8 bases; nucleotides not matched to a gene: 13. CDR1 and CDR2 (germline): SGHRS, YFSETQ. As DNA, the CDR3 is TGCGCCAGCAGCTTGGCCCAGGGCGGGGGGCCTTTGGATGAGCAGTTCTTC. It yields the protein CASSLAQGGGPLDEQFF. The variable domain in full, with the rest retrieved from reference TRBV5-1 and TRBJ2-1, is KAGVTQTPRYLIKTRGQQVTLSCSPISGHRSVSWYQQTPGQGLQFLFEYFSETQRNKGNFPGRFSGRQFSNSRSEMNVSTLELGDSALYLCASSLAQGGGPLDEQFFGPGTRLTVL.

This chain connects TRBV5-1 to TRBJ2-1; D remains ambiguous. The CDR3 spans 16 residues. V lost 4 bases, J lost 0 bases, and 14 bases lay in between. Germline V gene data show CDR1 as SGHRS and CDR2 as YFSETQ. Here the CDR3 DNA reads TGCGCCAGCAGCGGTTGGGTAGGTAGCTCCTACAATGAGCAGTTCTTC. Translated: CASSGWVGSSYNEQFF.

The CDR3 DNA sequence: TGTGCCAGCAGCCTGACTAGCGGGGGGCGGAATGAGCAGTTCTTC. Encoded protein: CASSLTSGGRNEQFF. The rearrangement uses TRBV28 and TRBJ2-1; TRBD2 agrees at 13 bases. The V and J ends lost 6 bases and 7 bases, in that order; junction bases with no gene match: 6. The CDR3 has 15 amino acids. The germline gives CDR1 MDHEN, CDR2 SYDVKM. Supplemented by reference TRBV28 and TRBJ2-1, the full variable domain reads DVKVTQSSRYLVKRTGEKVFLECVQDMDHENMFWYRQDPGLGLRLIYFSYDVKMKEKGDIPEGYSVSREKKERFSLILESASTNQTSMYLCASSLTSGGRNEQFFGPGTRLTVL.

The chain combines TRBV19 with TRBJ2-7; D is undetermined. Trimming removed 10 bases at V and 2 bases at J, with 12 bases between. CDR3 size: 12 residues. Per the germline V gene, CDR1 is LNHDA and CDR2 is SQIVND (reference sequence). CDR3 sequence: CATSKGAYEQYF. The DNA of the CDR3 is TGTGCCACCAGTAAGGGCGCCTACGAGCAGTACTTC.

V and J are TRBV29-1 and TRBJ2-1; D unclear. V was cut by 3 bases and J by 5 bases, with 5 bases left in between. The CDR3 runs to 11 residues. Per the germline V gene, CDR1 is SQVTM and CDR2 is ANQGSEA. CDR3 bases: TGCAGCGTTGAGTTAAACAATGAGCAGTTCTTC. Residues: CSVELNNEQFF.

The chain has TRBV20-1 and TRBJ2-5; TRBD2 matches at 7 bases. The CDR3 has 14 residues. J lost 2 bases, V lost 6 bases, and 9 bases had no gene match. Per germline, CDR1 DFQATT and CDR2 SNEGSKA (reference sequence). CDR3 DNA sequence: TGCAGTGCCAGTGGCGGGGGTGGGCAAGAGACCCAGTACTTC. Its protein product is CSASGGGGQETQYF.

This clonotype has a single count. The rearrangement links TRBV24-1 to TRBJ2-1, with 9 bases aligning to TRBD1. The germline V gene has CDR1 KGHDR and CDR2 SFDVKD. Trimming took 7 bases from V and 10 from J; bases not matched to a gene: 13. This CDR3 comprises 15 residues. The CDR3 region is CATSPGTGSLGEQFF. Written as DNA, the CDR3 is TGTGCCACCAGCCCTGGGACAGGGTCCCTGGGCGAGCAGTTCTTC.

Only a few counts were recorded for this clonotype. The V gene is TRBV28, the J gene TRBJ2-1; TRBD1 aligns across 9 bases. Germline CDR1 and CDR2: MDHEN and SYDVKM. The CDR3 has 17 amino acids. V was pared by 5 bases and J by 7 bases, with 15 bases of the junction left unmatched. In nucleotides, the CDR3 is TGTGCCAGCAGTCGCCCCCCTGGGACAGGGAACATGAATGAGCAGTTCTTC. Encoded protein: CASSRPPGTGNMNEQFF. The full variable domain, with the rest looked up from reference TRBV28 and TRBJ2-1, is DVKVTQSSRYLVKRTGEKVFLECVQDMDHENMFWYRQDPGLGLRLIYFSYDVKMKEKGDIPEGYSVSREKKERFSLILESASTNQTSMYLCASSRPPGTGNMNEQFFGPGTRLTVL.

This clonotype was found many times. The junction and the germline gene differ at one end; a read error may be behind it. The V gene is TRBV5-1, the J gene TRBJ1-1, with D maybe TRBD1 (5 bases). CDR1 and CDR2 from the germline V gene are SGHRS and YFSETQ. The CDR3 is 13 amino acids. The CDR3, as DNA: TGTGCCAGCAGCTTAGATGGGGGCACTGAAGCTTTCTTT. It is translated as CASSLDGGTEAFF.

This clonotype has ten or more counts. The gene calls are TRBV5-6 and TRBJ2-1; 7 bases match TRBD2. Germline assignment: CDR1 SGHDT and CDR2 YYEEEE. V lost 2 bases, J lost 8 bases, and 7 bases stayed unmatched. The CDR3 is made up of 14 amino acids. Here the CDR3 reads CASSLGGGVYEQFF. CDR3 nucleotide sequence: TGTGCCAGCAGCTTAGGCGGGGGTGTCTATGAGCAGTTCTTC.

This clonotype was observed a few times. The chain uses TRBV25-1 and TRBJ2-3; a possible D gene is TRBD1 (5 bases). V was clipped by 5 bases and J by 4 bases, with 16 bases between them. The CDR3 has 15 amino acids. The germline V gene has CDR1 MGHDK and CDR2 SYGVNS. CDR3 nucleotides: TGTGCCAGCAGTTCCCAATCAGGGCTAGCAGATACGCAGTATTTT. This gives the protein CASSSQSGLADTQYF. The full variable domain, rest sourced from reference TRBV25-1 and TRBJ2-3, is EADIYQTPRYLVIGTGKKITLECSQTMGHDKMYWYQQDPGMELHLIHYSYGVNSTEKGDLSSESTVSRIRTEHFPLTLESARPSHTSQYLCASSSQSGLADTQYFGPGTRLTVL.

The gene calls are TRBV12-3 or TRBV12-4 and TRBJ2-4; TRBD1 is a possible D gene (6 bases). The CDR3 extends over 15 amino acids. Deletions cut 4 bases from V and 3 bases from J, with 13 bases between. The CDR3: CASSSYGQIKNIQYF. CDR3 sequence (DNA): TGTGCCAGCAGTTCGTACGGACAGATCAAAAACATTCAGTACTTC.

The V and J genes are TRBV11-1 and TRBJ2-3; 9 nucleotides line up with TRBD1. J lost 2 bases, V lost 3 bases, and 12 bases had no gene match. CDR1 SGHAT and CDR2 FQDESV come from the germline V gene (reference sequence). The CDR3 runs 18 residues. The CDR3 nucleotides are TGTGCCAGCAGCTTCTGGGGACAGGGAGTTTTGAACACAGATACGCAGTATTTT. This encodes CASSFWGQGVLNTDTQYF. The full variable domain, completed using reference TRBV11-1 and TRBJ2-3, is EAEVAQSPRYKITEKSQAVAFWCDPISGHATLYWYRQILGQGPELLVQFQDESVVDDSQLPKDRFSAERLKGVDSTLKIQPAELGDSAMYLCASSFWGQGVLNTDTQYFGPGTRLTVL.

This clonotype was counted a few times. This chain links TRBV5-1 with TRBJ1-1; D gene unclear. Germline V gene sequence: CDR1 SGHRS, CDR2 YFSETQ. Deletions cut 2 bases from V and 7 bases from J, with 12 bases between. CDR3 size: 13 residues. As DNA, the CDR3 is TGCGCCAGCAGCTTCGGAGGGATCGGTGAAGCTTTCTTT. Translation gives CASSFGGIGEAFF.

This clonotype was counted only a few times. The chain combines TRBV5-6 with TRBJ2-5; D unclear. Germline assignment: CDR1 SGHDT and CDR2 YYEEEE. Trimming took off 1 base at V and 4 bases at J, with 14 bases between the two ends. This CDR3 comprises 15 residues. For the CDR3, the DNA is TGTGCCAGCAGCTTGTGGATATTGGGATCAGAGACCCAGTACTTC. It codes for CASSLWILGSETQYF.

This sequence joins TRBV6-5 and TRBJ2-3, with a weak D call TRBD2 (6 bases). CDR3 length: 12 residues. The germline gives CDR1 MNHEY, CDR2 SVGAGI. Trimming took off 5 bases at V and 9 bases at J, with 12 bases between the two ends. In DNA, the CDR3 is TGTGCCAGCAGTGCCGGGACTCCCACGCAGTATTTT. It translates to CASSAGTPTQYF.